A single sample is the source of the 20 T cell receptor beta chains below, sequenced in a study of blood T cell repertoires in COVID-19. Some clones are missing from TCRdb's copy, which holds only in-frame ones; the method was immunoSEQ multiplex PCR. The repertoire includes some 80,000 clones, less than 85% of them detected once, and around 5.8% sits in the top ten. Sequenced: peripheral blood. These receptors all stem from a woman older than 75 with active or convalescent COVID-19.

The CDR3 region has the DNA TGTGCCACCAGCAGAACCGGGGGGGTCCCCTACAATGAGCAGTTCTTC. The encoded protein is CATSRTGGVPYNEQFF. The chain couples TRBV15 to TRBJ2-1; TRBD2 matches 8 bases. The CDR3 contains 16 residues. CDR1 and CDR2 (germline): LNHNV, YYDKDF (reference sequence). V lost 2 bases to trimming and J lost 2 bases; unmatched junction nucleotides: 5.

This clone came up a few times. The chain employs TRBV27 and TRBJ2-7; the D gene is possibly TRBD1 (5 bases). The CDR3 is 13 residues long. CDR1 and CDR2 from the germline V gene are MNHEY and SMNVEV (reference sequence). The germline V and J ends were trimmed by 4 bases and 2 bases, with 9 bases remaining between them. The CDR3 loop is CASSSRVAYEQYF. The CDR3 DNA reads TGTGCCAGCAGTTCCAGGGTAGCCTACGAGCAGTACTTC.

The chain has TRBV5-6 and TRBJ1-4; 8 nucleotides agree with TRBD1. Germline-derived CDR1 and CDR2 are SGHDT and YYEEEE. CDR3 length: 14 amino acids. V lost 2 bases and J lost 7; bases outside the gene matches: 4. The CDR3 DNA is TGTGCCAGCAGCTTCAGGGGGCAAGGTGAAAAACTGTTTTTT. This codes for CASSFRGQGEKLFF.

V is TRBV7-2 and J is TRBJ2-7; D perhaps matches TRBD1 (6 bases). The V end was cut by 1 base, the J end by 0 bases, with 10 bases between. Germline-derived CDR1 and CDR2 are SGHTA and FQGNSA. This CDR3 spans 15 amino acids. The CDR3 coding sequence is TGTGCCAGCAGCTTAGTGGACAGCAGCTCCTACGAGCAGTACTTC. Translated, it gives CASSLVDSSSYEQYF.

The chain couples TRBV7-2 to TRBJ2-2, with 9 bases matching TRBD1. Germline V gene data show CDR1 as SGHTA and CDR2 as FQGNSA. The CDR3 spans 15 residues. V shed 5 bases and J 6 bases; nucleotides not matched to a gene: 7. The CDR3 reads CASSVGQGWAGELFF. CDR3 nucleotide sequence: TGTGCCAGCAGCGTGGGACAGGGTTGGGCCGGGGAGCTGTTTTTT. Full variable domain (rest looked up from reference TRBV7-2 and TRBJ2-2): GAGVSQSPSNKVTEKGKDVELRCDPISGHTALYWYRQSLGQGLEFLIYFQGNSAPDKSGLPSDRFSAERTGGSVSTLTIQRTQQEDSAVYLCASSVGQGWAGELFFGEGSRLTVL.

V usage is TRBV5-5 and J usage is TRBJ1-1; 7 positions agree with TRBD1. The CDR3 totals 13 residues. Germline values: CDR1 SGHKS, CDR2 YYEKEE (reference sequence). V was pared by 4 bases and J by 2 bases, with 2 bases of the junction left unmatched. The CDR3 loop is CASSRTGNTEAFF. The CDR3 DNA reads TGTGCCAGCAGCCGGACAGGAAACACTGAAGCTTTCTTT.

This clone was seen a handful of times. The chain has TRBV14 and TRBJ2-7; D perhaps matches TRBD1 (6 bases). Germline CDR1 SGHDN, CDR2 FVKESK. Between the trimmed V and J ends, which lost 1 base and 3 bases, there was a span of 16 bases. This CDR3 region has 16 residues. CDR3 DNA sequence: TGTGCCAGCAGCCAAGGAGGCGGTCAGGGGATCTACGAGCAGTACTTC. Protein product: CASSQGGGQGIYEQYF.

In its sample, this clone was seen a few times. The V and J genes are TRBV6-2 or TRBV6-3 and TRBJ1-2; 7 bases are shared with TRBD1. Looked up from germline, CDR1 is MNHEY and CDR2 is SVGEGT. V lost 4 bases to trimming and J lost 5 bases; unmatched junction nucleotides: 16. The CDR3 runs to 17 residues. CDR3 bases: TGTGCCAGCAGTTCCATTCTACGACAGGGTGTAGATTATGGCTACACCTTC. Translated: CASSSILRQGVDYGYTF.

The chain carries TRBV6-5 and TRBJ1-4; D unresolved. Germline lookup yields CDR1 MNHEY and CDR2 SVGAGI. The V and J ends lost 2 bases and 7 bases respectively, with 14 bases between them. The CDR3 contains 15 residues. CDR3: CASSYTWGEGEKLFF. The CDR3, as DNA: TGTGCCAGCAGTTACACTTGGGGAGAGGGTGAAAAACTGTTTTTT.

This clone turned up a few times. The chain joins TRBV11-2 to TRBJ1-6; 7 bases are shared with TRBD1. Trimming removed 5 bases from V and 10 bases from J; junction bases left unmatched: 8. This CDR3 comprises 14 residues. Germline V gene lookup returns CDR1 SGHAT and CDR2 FQNNGV. CDR3 nucleotides: TGTGCCAGCAGCCATAGACAGGGTTCCTCACCCCTCCACTTT. This encodes CASSHRQGSSPLHF.

The V and J genes are TRBV4-3 and TRBJ2-1; 7 bases are a match to TRBD2. The V gene's germline CDR1 is LGHNA and CDR2 YSLEER. V gave up 0 bases and J gave up 4 bases; unmatched junction bases: 3. The CDR3 totals 15 residues. The CDR3, as DNA: TGCGCCAGCAGCCAAGAGGGAGGGCGGTACAATGAGCAGTTCTTC. Translation gives CASSQEGGRYNEQFF.

The chain has TRBV6-6 and TRBJ2-2, with TRBD1 matching 10 bases. The J segment lost 6 bases and the V segment lost 2 bases, leaving 3 bases of the junction unmatched. The length of the CDR3 is 15 residues. The germline CDR1 and CDR2 sequences are MNHNY and SVGAGI (reference sequence). The DNA for the CDR3 is TGTGCCAGCAGTTACAGACAGGGGGCCGCCGGGGAGCTGTTTTTT. The encoded protein is CASSYRQGAAGELFF.

This clone was counted only a few times. The gene calls are TRBV7-9 and TRBJ2-3, with a weak D call TRBD1 (5 bases). The CDR3 consists of 16 residues. Looked up from germline, CDR1 is SEHNR and CDR2 is FQNEAQ (reference sequence). Trimming removed 1 base from V and 7 bases from J, with 18 bases in between. This CDR3 reads CASSLGSVGHSHTQYF. Written as DNA, the CDR3 is TGTGCCAGCAGCTTAGGATCAGTGGGGCACAGCCATACGCAGTATTTT.

V is TRBV7-9 and J is TRBJ2-5; possible D gene TRBD1, 6 bases. The germline V gene has CDR1 SEHNR and CDR2 FQNEAQ (reference sequence). The CDR3 runs 11 residues. Deletions cut 9 bases from V and 4 bases from J, with 9 bases between. In nucleotides, the CDR3 is TGTGCCAGTGACAGGAGAGAGACCCAGTACTTC. Its protein product is CASDRRETQYF.

The V gene is TRBV18, the J gene TRBJ1-2, with 8 bases that match TRBD1. This CDR3 is built from 14 residues. Trimming at V came to 3 bases and at J to 8 bases, leaving 8 bases not matched to a gene. In germline, CDR1 is KGHSH, CDR2 LQKENI. CDR3 nucleotides: TGTGCCAGCTCACCCGGGACAGGATCCGCCGGCTACACCTTC. The encoded protein is CASSPGTGSAGYTF. Full variable domain (rest looked up from reference TRBV18 and TRBJ1-2): NAGVMQNPRHLVRRRGQEARLRCSPMKGHSHVYWYRQLPEEGLKFMVYLQKENIIDESGMPKERFSAEFPKEGPSILRIQQVVRGDSAAYFCASSPGTGSAGYTFGSGTRLTVV.

This clone was picked up one time. The gene calls are TRBV7-8 and TRBJ2-5; a possible D gene is TRBD2 (5 bases). CDR3 length: 15 amino acids. V dropped 6 bases and J dropped 1 base, with 15 bases sitting between them. CDR1 is SGHVS and CDR2 is FQNEAQ in the germline V gene. The CDR3 DNA is TGTGCCAGCAGAGAGCACGGGGTCGTCCAAGAGACCCAGTACTTC. Amino acid sequence: CASREHGVVQETQYF.

V usage is TRBV28 and J usage is TRBJ2-1; tentatively, D is TRBD2 (6 bases). The CDR3 loop spans 21 amino acids. Per germline, CDR1 MDHEN and CDR2 SYDVKM. Trimming cost V 5 bases and J 0 bases, with 29 bases left between them. The CDR3 protein is CASSHPQPRTPGDFSYNEQFF. CDR3 nucleotide sequence: TGTGCCAGCAGTCACCCCCAACCCCGAACCCCGGGGGATTTCTCCTACAATGAGCAGTTCTTC.

The chain couples TRBV3-1 (or the pseudogene TRBV3-2) to TRBJ1-6; 9 nucleotides align to TRBD1. V lost 4 bases, J lost 14 bases, and 0 bases stayed unmatched. CDR1 and CDR2 from the germline V gene are LGHDT and YNNKEL (reference sequence). This CDR3 has 11 residues. CDR3 region: CASSRQGALHF. CDR3 in DNA: TGTGCCAGCAGCCGACAGGGGGCCCTCCACTTT.

This clone has just one count. The V gene is TRBV7-6, the J gene TRBJ2-6; perhaps TRBD1 as D (6 bases). Germline V lookup: CDR1 SGHVS, CDR2 FNYEAQ. V was shortened by 3 bases and J by 2 bases, with 11 bases between the two germline ends. This CDR3 contains 16 residues. CDR3 loop: CASSFIQGTGANVLTF. DNA of the CDR3: TGTGCCAGCAGCTTTATACAGGGTACTGGGGCCAACGTCCTGACTTTC.

The chain is built from TRBV18 and TRBJ2-5; D perhaps matches TRBD1 (7 bases). Looked up from germline, CDR1 is KGHSH and CDR2 is LQKENI. The V and J ends lost 3 bases and 3 bases respectively, with 17 bases between them. The CDR3 extends over 16 amino acids. The CDR3 loop reads CASSPSLGRGEETQYF. The CDR3 DNA reads TGTGCCAGCTCACCTTCCCTAGGCAGGGGGGAAGAGACCCAGTACTTC.